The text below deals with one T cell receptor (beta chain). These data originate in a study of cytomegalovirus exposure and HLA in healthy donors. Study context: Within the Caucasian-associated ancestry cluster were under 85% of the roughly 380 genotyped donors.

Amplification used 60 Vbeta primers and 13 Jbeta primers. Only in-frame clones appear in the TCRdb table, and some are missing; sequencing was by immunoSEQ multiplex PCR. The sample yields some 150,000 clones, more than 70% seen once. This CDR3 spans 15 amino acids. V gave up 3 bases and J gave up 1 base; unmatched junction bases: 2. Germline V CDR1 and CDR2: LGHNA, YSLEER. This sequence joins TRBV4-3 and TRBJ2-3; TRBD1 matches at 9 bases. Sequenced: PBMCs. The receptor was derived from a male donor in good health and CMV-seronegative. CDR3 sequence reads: CASSHRTGGTDTQYF. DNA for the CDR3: TGCGCCAGCAGCCACCGGACAGGGGGCACAGATACGCAGTATTTT.